Listed here is a single T cell receptor (beta chain). The sample belongs to a study of blood T cell repertoires in COVID-19. Study-wide background: Recovery meant two consecutive negative NP/OP PCR tests, professional clearance, or resolved symptoms. Sites in the United States, Italy and Spain provided acute and convalescent COVID-19 samples.

Allocation to cohorts depended on clinical history reported by the participants. In the original workflow: Researchers report that nucleated cell counts were estimated from reference gene primer amplification. This table comes from immunoSEQ multiplex PCR, and its TCRdb copy is limited to in-frame clones, with some not included. The V and J calls and clone size are taken from that table; D and trimming were inferred from the DNA. The sample includes 250,000 to 300,000 clones, 88% of them seen just once. After removal of 5 bases from V and 5 bases from J, the junction contained 4 bases not matched to a gene. The CDR3 runs to 15 residues. Germline loops: CDR1 SGHVS, CDR2 FNYEAQ.

The clonotype was recovered from a woman in her fifties or sixties in a cohort exposed to, infected with or recovered from COVID-19 (not recorded which). The source material was PBMCs or T cells enriched from blood (not recorded which). The chain recombines TRBV7-6 with TRBJ2-5; TRBD2 aligns across 14 bases. Here the CDR3 DNA reads TGTGCCAGCAGCCCGGGACTAGCGGGAGAGGAGACCCAGTACTTC. It translates to CASSPGLAGEETQYF.